A selection of T cell receptor beta chains follows, all from one sample in a study of cytotoxic CD8 clonotypes in ibrutinib-treated CLL. Assay: immunoSEQ multiplex PCR; the TCRdb copy retains only in-frame clones and omits some. The sample comprises some 200,000 clones, more than 75% of which are singletons, and more than 9.5% rests with the top ten. The sequencing here drew on PBMCs, taken after 12 months of ibrutinib treatment. These receptors were collected from a human donor with chronic lymphocytic leukemia. Both conserved end residues are part of each CDR3. The D gene is left open where the match is weak. Clone size is shown for a subset of rows, as once, few, many or a class of expanded clone.

d_call	clone_size	v_call	j_call	cdr3_nt	cdr3_aa
TRBD2	.	TRBV4-2	TRBJ2-1	TGTGCCAGCAGCCAAGATAGCTCTAGCGGGAGTTTTAGCGAGCAGTTCTTC	CASSQDSSSGSFSEQFF
.	.	TRBV6-5	TRBJ1-4	TGTGCCAGCAGTTATATGGGGGGCTTAGGTGAAAAACTGTTTTTT	CASSYMGGLGEKLFF
.	.	TRBV27	TRBJ2-1	TGTGCCAGCAGTTTAGGTCTCTCTGCCCCGACCTACAATGAGCAGTTCTTC	CASSLGLSAPTYNEQFF
.	.	TRBV7-8	TRBJ1-3	TGTGCCAGCAGCCCACGGGGGTTAGAGCGACATGTGGGAAACACCATATATTTT	CASSPRGLERHVGNTIYF
.	few	TRBV11-1	TRBJ1-2	TGTGCCAGCAGCCGCGTCGGGGACTATGGCTACACCTTC	CASSRVGDYGYTF
.	.	TRBV13	TRBJ1-1	TGTGCCAGCAGCTTAGGAACTGAAGCTTTCTTT	CASSLGTEAFF
TRBD1	.	TRBV6-5	TRBJ2-5	TGTGCCAGCAGTTACGCATATCAGGGGGCGGAGACCCAGTACTTC	CASSYAYQGAETQYF
.	few	TRBV19	TRBJ1-5	TGTGCCAGTAGTATAGCGGGAAATCAGCCCCAGCATTTT	CASSIAGNQPQHF
TRBD1	once	TRBV27	TRBJ1-2	TGTGCCAGCAGTTTAGGGGGGACAGGGGTATCCTATGGCTACACCTTC	CASSLGGTGVSYGYTF
.	once	TRBV6-1	TRBJ1-4	TGTGCCAGCAGTGATCTGAGTCCGGACCATGAAAAACTGTTTTTT	CASSDLSPDHEKLFF
.	few	TRBV25-1	TRBJ1-1	TGTGCCAGCAGTCGGGGGGGTTATACTGAAGCTTTCTTT	CASSRGGYTEAFF
TRBD1	.	TRBV7-6	TRBJ2-7	TGTGCCAGCAGCCAGGGGACAGGGGGCTGGGGCGAGCAGTACTTC	CASSQGTGGWGEQYF
.	.	TRBV2	TRBJ1-5	TGTGCCAGCAGTGAAGTGGACAAAAATCAGCCCCAGCATTTT	CASSEVDKNQPQHF
TRBD1	.	TRBV11-3	TRBJ2-1	TGTGCCAGCAGCCCCACAGGGGCCCATGAGCAGTTCTTC	CASSPTGAHEQFF
TRBD1	.	TRBV5-1	TRBJ2-4	TGCGCCAGCAGCATGGGACAGCCCAGAGACATTCAGTACTTC	CASSMGQPRDIQYF
.	.	TRBV7-6	TRBJ2-1	TGTGCCAGCAGCTATCAGGGTATGATGGATCTGGGTGAGCAGTTCTTC	CASSYQGMMDLGEQFF
.	.	TRBV27	TRBJ2-1	TGTGCCAGCAGCCCCGAGGGGCGAGGTGAGCAGTTCTTC	CASSPEGRGEQFF
TRBD1	.	TRBV4-2	TRBJ2-5	TGTGCCAGCAGCCAAGGAAGGGGGCCAAGAGAGACCCAGTACTTC	CASSQGRGPRETQYF
TRBD2	.	TRBV7-9	TRBJ2-6	TGTGCCAGCAGCTTAGCTTGGCGACTAGCGGCTGGGGCCAACGTCCTGACTTTC	CASSLAWRLAAGANVLTF
TRBD2	few	TRBV11-3	TRBJ2-3	TGTGCCAGCAGCCCCAATAGCGGGTTTACTAGCACAGATACGCAGTATTTT	CASSPNSGFTSTDTQYF
TRBD1	.	TRBV27	TRBJ1-4	TGTGCCAGCAGTCCGGGGACAGGGGGAAGAGAAAAACTGTTTTTT	CASSPGTGGREKLFF
.	.	TRBV7-9	TRBJ2-7	TGTGCCAGCAGCTTAACCTCTGCTAGCGATCGCGAGCAGTACTTC	CASSLTSASDREQYF
.	.	TRBV5-4	TRBJ2-7	TGTGCCACCGCGTTGGAGGGGGGAATCTACGAGCAGTACTTC	CATALEGGIYEQYF
TRBD1	.	TRBV6-5	TRBJ2-3	TGTGCCAGCAGCCTAGGACAGGGTCTCACAGATACGCAGTATTTT	CASSLGQGLTDTQYF
TRBD1	.	TRBV28	TRBJ2-2	TGTGCCAGCAGGACAGGGGCGAACACCGGGGAGCTGTTTTTT	CASRTGANTGELFF
TRBD2	.	TRBV5-3	TRBJ2-5	TGTGCCAGCAGCTTGGGCGGGGGCCAAGAGACCCAGTACTTC	CASSLGGGQETQYF
TRBD2	.	TRBV9	TRBJ2-1	TGTGCCAGCAGCGTAGATTTGGAGCGGGGATCCTACAATGAGCAGTTCTTC	CASSVDLERGSYNEQFF
TRBD1	.	TRBV5-6	TRBJ1-4	TGTGCCAGCAGCCGCGGGGACAGCGTTGAAAAACTGTTTTTT	CASSRGDSVEKLFF
.	.	TRBV5-1	TRBJ2-7	TGCGCCAGCAGCTTGGCAGGAAGCTCCTACGAGCAGTACTTC	CASSLAGSSYEQYF
.	.	TRBV5-1	TRBJ1-2	TGCGCCAGCAGCTTGACTCAGGGGTCGACCTATGGCTACACCTTC	CASSLTQGSTYGYTF
.	.	TRBV7-9	TRBJ2-7	TGTGCCAGCAGCATTGGGCATCTGATTGGGCCTTCCGAGCAGTACTTC	CASSIGHLIGPSEQYF
.	few	TRBV2	TRBJ1-1	TGTGCCAGCACCCCCGGGAGGGGTCGATGGTCTGAAGCTTTCTTT	CASTPGRGRWSEAFF
.	.	TRBV6-6	TRBJ2-5	TGTGCCACCGGCTTCGGAGAGACCCAGTACTTC	CATGFGETQYF
.	few	TRBV6-5	TRBJ1-1	TGTGCCAGCAGTTACCAGCGGAACACTGAAGCTTTCTTT	CASSYQRNTEAFF
.	.	TRBV6-5	TRBJ1-1	TGTGCCAGCAGCCAAGGGAGGAAACTGAACACTGAAGCTTTCTTT	CASSQGRKLNTEAFF
TRBD1	.	TRBV2	TRBJ1-1	TGTGCCAGCAGCGTTACAGGGGTAAAGAACACTGAAGCTTTCTTT	CASSVTGVKNTEAFF
TRBD1	.	TRBV19	TRBJ1-5	TGTGCCAGTAGGTCCCCCCTCGGGACAGAGGAACGGCCCCAGCATTTT	CASRSPLGTEERPQHF
.	once	TRBV5-6	TRBJ1-2	TGTGCCAGCAGCACACCGTTCAGTGGCTATGGCTACACCTTC	CASSTPFSGYGYTF
.	.	TRBV6-1	TRBJ2-3	TGTGCCAGCAGCGAGGTGGGGGCAGATACGCAGTATTTT	CASSEVGADTQYF
.	.	TRBV6-5	TRBJ2-6	TGTGCCAGCAGTATCACCTTCTCTGGGGCCAACGTCCTGACTTTC	CASSITFSGANVLTF
.	.	TRBV2	TRBJ1-5	TGTGCCAGCAGGGGGACGGGCAATCAGCCCCAGCATTTT	CASRGTGNQPQHF